This T cell receptor (beta chain) was obtained from a study of beta chain features in type 1 diabetes. Study results and limitations: HLA effects on TCRB rearrangement stayed unresolved here. Moderate but significant shortening of TCRB CDR3s was recorded in all four CD4+ subsets from Type 1 diabetes patients.

Notes on this clone: The antigen is unknown.

The investigators reverse transcribed all of the isolated RNA, so they sequenced expressed TCRB transcripts. The repertoire was sequenced with immunoSEQ multiplex PCR; TCRdb's copy has only in-frame clones and lacks some. The data hold about 160,000 clones, with 10% to 13% observed a single time. Germline lookup yields CDR1 SGHTS and CDR2 YDEGEE. The V segment lost 9 bases and the J segment 4 bases; nucleotides outside the gene matches: 7. The CDR3 covers 13 residues. Sequenced material: central memory CD4+ T cells from blood. The chain uses TRBV5-8 and TRBJ2-7, with 10 bases that match TRBD2. The TCR sequence derives from a man younger than 40 with type 1 diabetes. As DNA, the CDR3 is TGTGCCACAATCCCAGCGGGAGGGTACGAGCAGTACTTC. Its translation: CATIPAGGYEQYF.